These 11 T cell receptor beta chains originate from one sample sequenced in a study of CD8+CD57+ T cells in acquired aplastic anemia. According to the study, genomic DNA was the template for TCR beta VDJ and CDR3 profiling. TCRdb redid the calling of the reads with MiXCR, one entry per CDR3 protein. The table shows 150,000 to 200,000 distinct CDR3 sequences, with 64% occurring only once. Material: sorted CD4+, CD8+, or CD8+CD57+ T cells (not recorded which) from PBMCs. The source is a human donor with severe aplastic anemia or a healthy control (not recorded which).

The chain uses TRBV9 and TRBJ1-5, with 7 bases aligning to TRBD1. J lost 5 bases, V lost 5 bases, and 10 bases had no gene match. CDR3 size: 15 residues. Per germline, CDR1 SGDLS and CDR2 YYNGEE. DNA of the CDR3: TGTGCCAGCAGTATACCACAGGGGTCGGATCAGCCCCAGCATTTT. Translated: CASSIPQGSDQPQHF.

CDR3 in amino acids: CASSQVGLSYEQYF. In DNA, the CDR3 is TGTGCCAGCAGCCAAGTGGGTTTATCCTACGAGCAGTACTTC. The chain joins TRBV14 to TRBJ2-7; unclear D gene. From germline, CDR1 is SGHDN and CDR2 FVKESK. The CDR3 totals 14 residues. Trimming pared 1 base from V and 1 base from J, leaving 8 bases between.

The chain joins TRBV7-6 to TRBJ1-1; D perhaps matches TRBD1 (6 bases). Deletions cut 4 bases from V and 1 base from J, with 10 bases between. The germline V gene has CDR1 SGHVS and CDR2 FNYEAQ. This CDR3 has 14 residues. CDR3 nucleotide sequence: TGTGCCAGCAGCTGGGGGCAGCCGAACACTGAAGCTTTCTTT. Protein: CASSWGQPNTEAFF. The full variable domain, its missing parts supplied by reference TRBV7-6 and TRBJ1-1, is GAGVSQSPRYKVTKRGQDVALRCDPISGHVSLYWYRQALGQGPEFLTYFNYEAQQDKSGLPNDRFSAERPEGSISTLTIQRTEQRDSAMYRCASSWGQPNTEAFFGQGTRLTVV.

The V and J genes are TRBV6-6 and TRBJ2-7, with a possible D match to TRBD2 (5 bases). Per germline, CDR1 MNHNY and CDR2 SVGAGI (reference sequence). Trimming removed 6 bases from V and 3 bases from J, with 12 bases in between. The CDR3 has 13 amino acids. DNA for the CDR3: TGTGCCAGCAGCGTCGGACTGGTCTACGAGCAGTACTTC. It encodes CASSVGLVYEQYF.

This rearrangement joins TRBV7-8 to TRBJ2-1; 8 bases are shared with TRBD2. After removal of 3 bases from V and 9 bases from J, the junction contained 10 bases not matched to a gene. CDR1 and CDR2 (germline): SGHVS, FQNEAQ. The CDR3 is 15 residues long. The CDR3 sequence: CASSFATGGGSEQFF. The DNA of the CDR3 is TGTGCCAGCAGCTTCGCTACCGGGGGGGGGAGTGAGCAGTTCTTC.

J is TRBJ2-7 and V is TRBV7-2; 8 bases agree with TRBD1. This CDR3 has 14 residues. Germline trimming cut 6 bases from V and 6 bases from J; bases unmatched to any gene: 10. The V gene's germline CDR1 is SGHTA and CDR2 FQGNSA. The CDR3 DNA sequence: TGTGCCAGCAGATCCGGGACAGGTATGCTCGAGCAGTACTTC. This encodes CASRSGTGMLEQYF.

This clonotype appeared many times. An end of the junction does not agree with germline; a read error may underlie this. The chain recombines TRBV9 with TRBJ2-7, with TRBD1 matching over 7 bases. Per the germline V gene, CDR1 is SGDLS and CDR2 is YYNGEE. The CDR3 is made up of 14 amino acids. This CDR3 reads CASSLGQSSYEQYF. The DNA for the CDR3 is TGCGCCAGCAGCCTGGGACAGAGCTCCTACGAGCAGTACTTC.

The CDR3 nucleotides are TGTGCCAGCACTCGGGGACGAGATGGCTACACCTTC. Translation gives CASTRGRDGYTF. The chain carries TRBV7-9 and TRBJ1-2; weak D call: TRBD1 (5 bases). This CDR3 is built from 12 residues. Trimming stripped 7 bases from V and 6 bases from J, with 12 bases between. CDR1 and CDR2 (germline): SEHNR, FQNEAQ (reference sequence).

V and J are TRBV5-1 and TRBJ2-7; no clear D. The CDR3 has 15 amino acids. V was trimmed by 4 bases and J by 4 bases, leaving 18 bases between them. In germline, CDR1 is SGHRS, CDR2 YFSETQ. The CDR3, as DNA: TGCGCCAGCAGCCAAACTACCATGAGTAATTACGAGCAGTACTTC. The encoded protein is CASSQTTMSNYEQYF.

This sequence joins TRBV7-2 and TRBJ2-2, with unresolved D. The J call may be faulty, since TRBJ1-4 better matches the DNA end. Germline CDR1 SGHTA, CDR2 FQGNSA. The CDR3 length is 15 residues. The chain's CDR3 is CASSARVATNEKLFF. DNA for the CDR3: TGTGCCAGCAGCGCAAGGGTAGCTACTAATGAAAAACTGTTTTTT.

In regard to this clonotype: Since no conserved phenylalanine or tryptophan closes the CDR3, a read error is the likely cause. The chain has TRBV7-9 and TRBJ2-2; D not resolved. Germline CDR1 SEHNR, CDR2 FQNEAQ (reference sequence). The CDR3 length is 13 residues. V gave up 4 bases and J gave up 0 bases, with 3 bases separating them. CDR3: CASSSSNTGELFS. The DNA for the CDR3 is TGTGCCAGCAGCTCCTCGAACACCGGGGAGCTGTTTTCT.